The T cell receptor beta chain described here comes from a study of blood T cell repertoires in COVID-19. Looking at the study overall: The United States, Italy and Spain provided the acute and convalescent COVID-19 samples.

TCRdb's table, derived via immunoSEQ multiplex PCR, lists solely in-frame clones and lacks some. The sample includes 55,000 to 80,000 clones, around 87% of them seen just once. V was shortened by 4 bases and J by 4 bases, with 10 bases between the two germline ends. CDR3 length: 13 residues. Germline CDR1 and CDR2: SQVTM and ANQGSEA. The sequenced sample consisted of peripheral blood. The clonotype was recovered from a man between 65 and 85 years old with acute or convalescent COVID-19. The chain uses TRBV29-1 and TRBJ1-4; D is perhaps TRBD1 (6 bases). The CDR3 bases are TGCAGCGTTGGGGGGCAGGTTAATGAAAAACTGTTTTTT. It specifies CSVGGQVNEKLFF. Combining the CDR3 with reference TRBV29-1 and TRBJ1-4 gives the whole variable domain SAVISQKPSRDICQRGTSLTIQCQVDSQVTMMFWYRQQPGQSLTLIATANQGSEATYESGFVIDKFPISRPNLTFSTLTVSNMSPEDSSIYLCSVGGQVNEKLFFGSGTQLSVL.